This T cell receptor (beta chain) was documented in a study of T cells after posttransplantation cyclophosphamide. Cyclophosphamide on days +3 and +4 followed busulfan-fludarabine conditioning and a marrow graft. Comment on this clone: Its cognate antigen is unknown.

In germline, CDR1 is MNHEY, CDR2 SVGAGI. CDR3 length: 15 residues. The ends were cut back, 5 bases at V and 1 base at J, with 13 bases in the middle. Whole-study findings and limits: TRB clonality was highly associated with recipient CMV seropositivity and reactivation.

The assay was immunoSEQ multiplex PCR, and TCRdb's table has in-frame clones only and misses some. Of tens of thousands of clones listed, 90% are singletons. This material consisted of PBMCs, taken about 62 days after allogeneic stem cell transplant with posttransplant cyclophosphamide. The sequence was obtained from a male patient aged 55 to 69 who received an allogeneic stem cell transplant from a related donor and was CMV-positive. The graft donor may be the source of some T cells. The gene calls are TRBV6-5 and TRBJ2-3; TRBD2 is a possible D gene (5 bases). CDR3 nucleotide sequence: TGTGCCAGCAGTATTCGGGAAACTCGCACAGATACGCAGTATTTT. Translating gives CASSIRETRTDTQYF.